What follows is one T cell receptor beta chain and its context. Antigen unknown. This sample is part of a study of shared clonotypes between healthy human individuals. Study results and caveats: In the sorted subsets, rarefaction showed sequencing was incomplete despite large depth. Memory subsets had estimated richness that was generally smaller than that of naive subsets.

The study ran the assay at deep level. Sorted-subset replicate PCR reactions were performed with approximately 200 ng DNA, corresponding to tens of thousands of T cell genomes. Clones were sequenced by immunoSEQ multiplex PCR, and TCRdb holds only the in-frame ones, with some missing. The sample lists approximately 2.4 million clones, approximately 96% occurring once. The clonotype was recovered from a man aged 18-30 years in good health. Sequencing was done on a sample of naive CD4+ T cells sorted from blood. Subset of the sample: CD45RA+ positively selected.

CDR3 nucleotides: TGTGCCAGCAGTCCCAATAGAGGGGGTACCGGGGAGCTGTTTTTT. Amino acids: CASSPNRGGTGELFF. The genes are TRBV6-1 and TRBJ2-2, with D possibly TRBD1 on 6 matching bases. V was shortened by 5 bases and J by 5 bases, with 15 bases between the two germline ends. The CDR3 has 15 residues. The germline V gene has CDR1 MNHNS and CDR2 SASEGT.